These 5 T cell receptor beta chains came from one sample sequenced in a study of blood T cell repertoires in COVID-19. Libraries were prepared by immunoSEQ multiplex PCR; TCRdb keeps only in-frame clonotypes and omits some of them. The data show roughly 66,000 clones, about 90% seen once. Sample: peripheral blood. The receptors stem from a human donor in a cohort sampled during active COVID-19.

V gene TRBV28 combines with J gene TRBJ1-1; no definite D call. Germline lookup yields CDR1 MDHEN and CDR2 SYDVKM. The CDR3 has 16 amino acids. The germline V and J ends were trimmed by 3 bases and 0 bases, with 14 bases remaining between them. The CDR3 region is CASSLLIGQMNTEAFF. CDR3 sequence (DNA): TGTGCCAGCAGTTTGTTGATTGGGCAGATGAACACTGAAGCTTTCTTT.

The chain employs TRBV19 and TRBJ1-3; 7 nucleotides line up with TRBD1. This CDR3 region has 15 residues. Germline V gives CDR1 LNHDA, CDR2 SQIVND (reference sequence). Trimming removed 7 bases from V and 0 bases from J; junction bases left unmatched: 6. CDR3 residues: CASKDRTYSGNTIYF. In nucleotides, the CDR3 is TGTGCCAGTAAGGACAGGACGTACTCTGGAAACACCATATATTTT. Drawing the rest from reference TRBV19 and TRBJ1-3, the complete variable domain is DGGITQSPKYLFRKEGQNVTLSCEQNLNHDAMYWYRQDPGQGLRLIYYSQIVNDFQKGDIAEGYSVSREKKESFPLTVTSAQKNPTAFYLCASKDRTYSGNTIYFGEGSWLTVV.

The chain has TRBV9 and TRBJ2-3; D may be TRBD1 (5 bases). Germline CDR1 SGDLS, CDR2 YYNGEE. With 6 bases removed from V and 2 bases from J, the gap between germline ends came to 13 bases. The CDR3 spans 14 residues. The CDR3 here is CASTSQGTTDTQYF. For the CDR3, the DNA is TGTGCCAGCACCTCGCAGGGAACCACAGATACGCAGTATTTT.

The chain links TRBV9 to TRBJ2-5, with TRBD2 as a possible D gene (6 bases). This CDR3 contains 16 residues. Germline loops: CDR1 SGDLS, CDR2 YYNGEE. The germline V and J ends were trimmed by 0 bases and 2 bases, with 14 bases remaining between them. CDR3 in amino acids: CASSVGGEAGQETQYF. The CDR3 DNA follows: TGTGCCAGCAGCGTAGGGGGGGAAGCGGGTCAAGAGACCCAGTACTTC. Full variable domain (remainder filled in from reference TRBV9 and TRBJ2-5): DSGVTQTPKHLITATGQRVTLRCSPRSGDLSVYWYQQSLDQGLQFLIQYYNGEERAKGNILERFSAQQFPDLHSELNLSSLELGDSALYFCASSVGGEAGQETQYFGPGTRLLVL.

This clone appeared a single time. The chain couples TRBV24-1 to TRBJ2-3, with 7 bases that match TRBD1. The V gene's germline CDR1 is KGHDR and CDR2 SFDVKD. The CDR3 runs to 17 residues. The V segment lost 3 bases and the J segment 0 bases; nucleotides outside the gene matches: 8. The CDR3 nucleotides are TGTGCCACCAGTGATCCTACCGACAGGGCCAGCACAGATACGCAGTATTTT. This sequence encodes CATSDPTDRASTDTQYF.